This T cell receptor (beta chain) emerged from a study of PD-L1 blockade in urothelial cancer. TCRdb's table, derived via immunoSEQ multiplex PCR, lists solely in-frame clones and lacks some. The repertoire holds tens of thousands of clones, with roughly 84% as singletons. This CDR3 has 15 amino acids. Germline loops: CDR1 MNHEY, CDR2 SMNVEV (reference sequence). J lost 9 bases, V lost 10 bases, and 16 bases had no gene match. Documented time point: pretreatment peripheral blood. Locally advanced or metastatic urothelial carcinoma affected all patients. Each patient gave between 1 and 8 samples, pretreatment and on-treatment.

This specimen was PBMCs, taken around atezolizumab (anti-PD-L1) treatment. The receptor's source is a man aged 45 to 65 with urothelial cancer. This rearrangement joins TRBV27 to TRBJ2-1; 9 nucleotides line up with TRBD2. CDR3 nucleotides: TGTGCCACCCGACTCGCGGGAGGGGGGCGCGGTGAGCAGTTCTTC. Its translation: CATRLAGGGRGEQFF.